This TCR beta chain was sequenced in a study of T cell responses to AZD1222 COVID-19 vaccine. The CDR3 spans 17 residues. The V gene's germline CDR1 is LNHNV and CDR2 YYDKDF (reference sequence). V shed 6 bases and J 4 bases; nucleotides not matched to a gene: 14. Some clones are missing from TCRdb's copy, which holds only in-frame ones; the method was immunoSEQ multiplex PCR. The table has some 150,000 clones, just over 85% seen once. Second-dose schedules of about 4 or about 12 weeks were combined. This sequence joins TRBV15 and TRBJ2-1, with 8 bases matching TRBD2. This receptor was obtained from an adult who received the AZD1222 COVID-19 vaccine. This sample comprised peripheral blood, obtained 28 days after the second AZD1222 dose. In nucleotides, the CDR3 is TGTGCCACCAGTACCCAACTCGCGGGGGGTTGGTACAATGAGCAGTTCTTC. This translates into CATSTQLAGGWYNEQFF. The full variable domain, with the rest looked up from reference TRBV15 and TRBJ2-1, is DAMVIQNPRYQVTQFGKPVTLSCSQTLNHNVMYWYQQKSSQAPKLLFHYYDKDFNNEADTPDNFQSRRPNTSFCFLDIRSPGLGDTAMYLCATSTQLAGGWYNEQFFGPGTRLTVL.